Listed below are T cell receptor beta chains from one sample, sequenced in a study of CD8+CD57+ T cells in acquired aplastic anemia. From the reads, TCRdb called clonotypes with MiXCR, one entry per CDR3 protein. The table has fewer than 200,000 distinct CDR3 sequences, 71% seen once. The sequencing input was sorted CD4+, CD8+, or CD8+CD57+ T cells (not recorded which) from PBMCs. All receptors derive from a human donor with aplastic anemia. Both conserved end residues are part of each CDR3. Each record gives: clone size, D gene, V gene, J gene, CDR3 protein, CDR3 DNA. D genes are given only for firm matches. Clone size, where shown, is once, few, many, or a class for clones that have expanded.

abundance: .; d_gene: .; v_gene: TRBV4-3; j_gene: TRBJ2-2; CDR3aa: CASSQDPEGGELFF; CDR3nt: TGCGCCAGCAGCCAGGACCCAGAGGGCGGGGAGCTGTTTTTT
abundance: few; d_gene: .; v_gene: TRBV5-8; j_gene: TRBJ2-7; CDR3aa: CASSLRKAIDEQYF; CDR3nt: TGTGCCAGCAGCTTGAGGAAGGCCATAGACGAGCAGTACTTC
abundance: .; d_gene: TRBD2; v_gene: TRBV20-1; j_gene: TRBJ2-5; CDR3aa: CSASPGTSGREGTQYF; CDR3nt: TGCAGTGCTAGCCCCGGGACTAGCGGGAGGGAGGGGACCCAGTACTTC
abundance: .; d_gene: TRBD1; v_gene: TRBV7-9; j_gene: TRBJ1-1; CDR3aa: CASSPLKTGGAEAFF; CDR3nt: TGTGCCAGCAGCCCCCTCAAGACAGGGGGGGCTGAAGCTTTCTTT
abundance: once; d_gene: .; v_gene: TRBV20-1; j_gene: TRBJ1-1; CDR3aa: CSAFVTEAFF; CDR3nt: TGCAGTGCCTTCGTAACTGAAGCTTTCTTT
abundance: .; d_gene: .; v_gene: TRBV2; j_gene: TRBJ1-6; CDR3aa: CASSEFSVQGNSPLHF; CDR3nt: TGTGCCAGCAGTGAATTTAGTGTACAGGGCAATTCACCCCTCCACTTT
abundance: .; d_gene: .; v_gene: TRBV20-1; j_gene: TRBJ1-6; CDR3aa: CSAYRDGNSPLHF; CDR3nt: TGCAGTGCTTACCGGGACGGTAATTCACCCCTCCACTTT
abundance: .; d_gene: .; v_gene: TRBV19; j_gene: TRBJ2-7; CDR3aa: CASSMTSSQYEQYF; CDR3nt: TGTGCCAGTAGTATGACCAGCAGCCAATACGAGCAGTACTTC
abundance: .; d_gene: .; v_gene: TRBV20-1; j_gene: TRBJ2-1; CDR3aa: CSASSGGPEHEQFF; CDR3nt: TGCAGTGCCAGCAGTGGGGGTCCAGAGCATGAGCAGTTCTTC
abundance: .; d_gene: .; v_gene: TRBV10-3; j_gene: TRBJ1-6; CDR3aa: CAISRGGFYNSPLHF; CDR3nt: TGTGCCATCAGTCGCGGGGGGTTCTATAATTCACCCCTCCACTTT
abundance: few; d_gene: TRBD2; v_gene: TRBV9; j_gene: TRBJ2-7; CDR3aa: CASSAGGTYEQYF; CDR3nt: TGTGCCAGCAGCGCCGGGGGGACCTACGAGCAGTACTTC
abundance: .; d_gene: TRBD1; v_gene: TRBV7-2; j_gene: TRBJ2-7; CDR3aa: CASSLMTGPYEQYF; CDR3nt: TGTGCCAGCAGTCTCATGACAGGGCCCTACGAGCAGTACTTC
abundance: .; d_gene: TRBD2; v_gene: TRBV19; j_gene: TRBJ2-2; CDR3aa: CASNPLAGRDTGELSF; CDR3nt: TGTGCCAGCAACCCACTAGCGGGACGGGACACCGGGGAGCTGTCTTTT
abundance: .; d_gene: .; v_gene: TRBV29-1; j_gene: TRBJ1-2; CDR3aa: CSVEVRHYGYTF; CDR3nt: TGCAGCGTTGAGGTCAGACATTATGGCTACACCTTC
abundance: .; d_gene: TRBD2; v_gene: TRBV27; j_gene: TRBJ2-4; CDR3aa: CASSLAGTSGNIQYF; CDR3nt: TGTGCCAGCAGTTTAGCCGGGACTAGCGGTAACATTCAGTACTTC
abundance: few; d_gene: .; v_gene: TRBV10-1; j_gene: TRBJ2-3; CDR3aa: CASSATQRWDTQYF; CDR3nt: TGCGCCAGCAGTGCAACGCAACGGTGGGATACGCAGTATTTT
abundance: .; d_gene: TRBD2; v_gene: TRBV7-9; j_gene: TRBJ2-7; CDR3aa: CASSSGGTHEQYF; CDR3nt: TGTGCCAGCAGCTCGGGGGGTACCCACGAGCAGTACTTC
abundance: .; d_gene: .; v_gene: TRBV19; j_gene: TRBJ1-6; CDR3aa: CASRSGLGSNSPLHF; CDR3nt: TGTGCCAGTAGATCCGGGTTGGGTAGTAATTCACCCCTCCACTTT
abundance: .; d_gene: TRBD1; v_gene: TRBV20-1; j_gene: TRBJ1-6; CDR3aa: CSARRTGGDSPLHF; CDR3nt: TGCAGTGCTAGAAGGACAGGGGGCGACTCACCCCTCCACTTT
abundance: once; d_gene: .; v_gene: TRBV2; j_gene: TRBJ1-1; CDR3aa: CASSDGRDTEAFF; CDR3nt: TGTGCCAGCAGCGACGGGAGGGACACTGAAGCTTTCTTT
abundance: .; d_gene: TRBD2; v_gene: TRBV5-1; j_gene: TRBJ2-7; CDR3aa: CASSYGLAGKEQYF; CDR3nt: TGCGCCAGCAGCTATGGACTAGCGGGGAAAGAGCAGTACTTC
abundance: .; d_gene: TRBD1; v_gene: TRBV7-2; j_gene: TRBJ1-5; CDR3aa: CASSRLTGLGQPQHF; CDR3nt: TGTGCCAGCAGCCGCCTGACAGGGTTGGGGCAGCCCCAGCATTTT
abundance: .; d_gene: .; v_gene: TRBV6-5; j_gene: TRBJ1-2; CDR3aa: CASSPKEDYGYTF; CDR3nt: TGTGCCAGCAGTCCTAAAGAGGATTATGGCTACACCTTC
abundance: .; d_gene: .; v_gene: TRBV2; j_gene: TRBJ2-5; CDR3aa: CASQGVETQYF; CDR3nt: TGTGCCAGCCAAGGGGTGGAGACCCAGTACTTC
abundance: once; d_gene: .; v_gene: TRBV12-3/TRBV12-4; j_gene: TRBJ2-5; CDR3aa: CASSFAGLETQYF; CDR3nt: TGTGCCAGCAGTTTTGCGGGGCTGGAGACCCAGTACTTC
abundance: .; d_gene: .; v_gene: TRBV25-1; j_gene: TRBJ2-3; CDR3aa: CASSEYLSTDTQYF; CDR3nt: TGTGCCAGCAGTGAATACCTTAGCACAGATACGCAGTATTTT
abundance: .; d_gene: TRBD2; v_gene: TRBV13; j_gene: TRBJ2-7; CDR3aa: CASSTSGTSYEQYF; CDR3nt: TGTGCCAGCAGCACTAGCGGCACTTCCTACGAGCAGTACTTC
abundance: .; d_gene: TRBD1; v_gene: TRBV12-3/TRBV12-4; j_gene: TRBJ1-5; CDR3aa: CASSLIRDRVTHF; CDR3nt: TGTGCCAGCAGTTTGATACGGGACAGGGTGACTCATTTT